The rows below give T cell receptor beta chains drawn from one sample of a study of T-cell memory formation after mild COVID-19. TCRdb analysed the 5' RACE reads with MiXCR anew, one entry per CDR3 protein. This sample has over 350,000 distinct CDR3 sequences, with approximately 15% found just once. Sequencing was carried out using PBMCs or a T cell subset sorted from them (not recorded which). The source of these receptors is a man aged 18-30 years who had mild COVID-19 (a few samples of this study predate the infection). Cell type and time point are not known. The CDR3 runs from the conserved cysteine through the conserved F or W.

CDR3 protein,J gene,CDR3 length,V gene
CSGNTGSVTEAFF,TRBJ1-1,13,TRBV29-1
CASSLDKGLATGELFF,TRBJ2-2,16,TRBV4-3
CASSFQGVDGYTF,TRBJ1-2,13,TRBV7-3
CASRGFFEQFF,TRBJ2-1,11,TRBV2
CASSSEQARNEKLFF,TRBJ1-4,15,TRBV6-2/TRBV6-3
CSARDSLNTEAFF,TRBJ1-1,13,TRBV20-1
CASSFIGNRGNEQFF,TRBJ2-1,15,TRBV28
CASSPRGWGLEKLFF,TRBJ1-4,15,TRBV7-2
CASSRGLSSGANVLTF,TRBJ2-6,16,TRBV6-2/TRBV6-3
CASRMAGGNEKLFF,TRBJ1-4,14,TRBV2
CASSPLGGDSGANVLTF,TRBJ2-6,17,TRBV5-4
CASEGEDFNSGNTIYF,TRBJ1-3,16,TRBV2
CASSTGLGPITDTQYF,TRBJ2-3,16,TRBV5-1
CASSLDSGVGTEAFF,TRBJ1-1,15,TRBV7-2
CASSSDRDTDTQYF,TRBJ2-3,14,TRBV28
CASSVREGTDGYTF,TRBJ1-2,14,TRBV5-1
CASSPTGGYSPPQYF,TRBJ2-3,15,TRBV7-3
CASSRTKGTGELFF,TRBJ2-2,14,TRBV6-6
CASSLAGGMNTEAFF,TRBJ1-1,15,TRBV5-1